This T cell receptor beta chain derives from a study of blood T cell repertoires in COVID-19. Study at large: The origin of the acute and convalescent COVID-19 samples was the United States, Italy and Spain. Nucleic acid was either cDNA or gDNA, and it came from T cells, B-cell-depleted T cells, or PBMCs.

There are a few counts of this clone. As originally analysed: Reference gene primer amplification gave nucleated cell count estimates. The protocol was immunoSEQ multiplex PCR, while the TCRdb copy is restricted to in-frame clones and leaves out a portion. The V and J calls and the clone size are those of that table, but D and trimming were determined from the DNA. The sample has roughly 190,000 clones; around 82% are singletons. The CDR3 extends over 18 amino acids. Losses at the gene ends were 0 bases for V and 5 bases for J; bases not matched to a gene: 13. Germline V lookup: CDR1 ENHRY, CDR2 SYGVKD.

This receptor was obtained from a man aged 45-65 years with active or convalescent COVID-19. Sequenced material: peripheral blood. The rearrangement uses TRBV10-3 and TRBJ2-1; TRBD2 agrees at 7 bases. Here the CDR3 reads CAISESTFGRSLNNEQFF. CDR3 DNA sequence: TGTGCCATCAGTGAGTCGACGTTCGGGAGGTCCCTAAACAATGAGCAGTTCTTC.